The present T cell receptor (beta chain) was sequenced within a study of CD8+CD57+ T cells in acquired aplastic anemia. The CDR3 consists of 13 residues. Germline V gene lookup returns CDR1 SGHTA and CDR2 FQGNSA. Deletions cut 5 bases from V and 4 bases from J, with 11 bases between. Genomic DNA served as template for TCR beta VDJ and CDR3 profiling. TCRdb processed the reads anew with MiXCR; each CDR3 protein has one entry. This table has about 220,000 distinct CDR3 sequences, 30% to 40% appearing once. The chain uses TRBV7-2 and TRBJ2-5; D assignment may be TRBD1 or TRBD2 (5 bases each). This TCR came from a human donor in good health, serving as a control. Source material: sorted CD4+, CD8+, or CD8+CD57+ T cells (not recorded which) from PBMCs. The CDR3 coding sequence is TGTGCCAGCAGCAGCTATGGGGGAGAGACCCAGTACTTC. It translates to CASSSYGGETQYF.